This TCR delta chain is drawn from a study of gamma-delta T cells after stem cell transplantation. TCRdb re-processed the RT-PCR reads using CATT. The sample lists about 2,400 delta-chain clones, roughly 23% occurring once. This CDR3 is 17 amino acids long. In germline, CDR1 is TSWWSYY, CDR2 QGS. The V and J ends lost 1 base and 0 bases respectively, with 15 bases between them. The TCR originated in a human donor. It is not recorded whose cells these are; they may come from a transplant donor. V gene TRDV1 combines with J gene TRDJ1; TRDD2 might be the D (5 bases). The material sequenced was gamma-delta T cells. CDR3 bases: TGTGCTCTTGGGGAACCAGCCCACTTCCATTACACCGATAAACTCATCTTT. Protein sequence: CALGEPAHFHYTDKLIF.